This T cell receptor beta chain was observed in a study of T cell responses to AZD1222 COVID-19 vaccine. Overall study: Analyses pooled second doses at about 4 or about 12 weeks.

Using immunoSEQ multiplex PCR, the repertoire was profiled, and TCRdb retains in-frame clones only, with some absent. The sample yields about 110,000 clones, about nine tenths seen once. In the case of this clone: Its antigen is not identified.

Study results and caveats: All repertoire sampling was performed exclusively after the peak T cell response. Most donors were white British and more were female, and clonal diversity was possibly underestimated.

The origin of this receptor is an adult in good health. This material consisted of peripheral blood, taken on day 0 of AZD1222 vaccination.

The CDR3 DNA follows: TGTGCCAGCAGCCTTAACGGGGCTGATTACAATGAGCAGTTCTTC. This gives the protein CASSLNGADYNEQFF. The chain couples TRBV7-6 to TRBJ2-1; D may be TRBD1 or TRBD2 (5 bases each). CDR1 is SGHVS, CDR2 FNYEAQ, per germline. The CDR3 length is 15 residues. Trimming removed 5 bases at V and 4 bases at J, with 15 bases between.